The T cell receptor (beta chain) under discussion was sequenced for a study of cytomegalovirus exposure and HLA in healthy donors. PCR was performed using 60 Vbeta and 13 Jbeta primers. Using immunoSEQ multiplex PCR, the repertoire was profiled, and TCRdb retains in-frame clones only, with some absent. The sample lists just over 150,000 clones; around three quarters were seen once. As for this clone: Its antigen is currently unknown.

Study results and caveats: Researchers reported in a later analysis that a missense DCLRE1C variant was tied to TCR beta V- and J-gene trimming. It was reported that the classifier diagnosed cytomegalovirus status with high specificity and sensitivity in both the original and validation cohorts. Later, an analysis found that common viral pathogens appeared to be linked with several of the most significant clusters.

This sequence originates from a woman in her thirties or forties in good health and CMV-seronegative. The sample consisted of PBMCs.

The CDR3: CASMAGGPSYNEQFF. CDR3 DNA: TGTGCCAGCATGGCGGGGGGGCCCTCCTACAATGAGCAGTTCTTC. The genes are TRBV7-6 and TRBJ2-1; 9 bases match TRBD2. J lost 0 bases, V lost 7 bases, and 4 bases had no gene match. CDR1 is SGHVS and CDR2 is FNYEAQ in the germline V gene. The CDR3 sequence is 15 residues long.